This TCR beta chain appears in the sequencing data of a study of T cell responses to AZD1222 COVID-19 vaccine. Some clones are missing from TCRdb's copy, which holds only in-frame ones; the method was immunoSEQ multiplex PCR. The sample lists about 140,000 clones, 80% to 95% seen once, with roughly 5.1% in the top ten. This CDR3 comprises 14 residues. The ends were cut back, 4 bases at V and 2 bases at J, with 11 bases in the middle. CDR1 is LGHDT, CDR2 YNNKEL, per germline (reference sequence). The sequencing used peripheral blood, collected on day 0 of AZD1222 vaccination. The sequence was collected from an adult in good health. The chain has TRBV3-1 (or the pseudogene TRBV3-2) and TRBJ1-2, with a tentative D call TRBD1 (5 bases). The CDR3 loop is CASSLGDTNYGYTF. The CDR3 nucleotides are TGTGCCAGCAGCCTAGGGGATACCAACTATGGCTACACCTTC.